The 25 T cell receptor beta chains below were found in one sample sequenced in a study of shared clonotypes between healthy human individuals. Some clones are missing from TCRdb's copy, which holds only in-frame ones; the method was immunoSEQ multiplex PCR. The data show over a million clones, roughly 96% seen once. The sample comprised naive CD4+ T cells sorted from blood. Noted subset: CD45RA+ positively selected. The receptors stem from a man aged 25 to 45 in good health.

V and J are TRBV2 and TRBJ1-1, with TRBD1 as a possible D gene (6 bases). Per germline, CDR1 SNHLY and CDR2 FYNNEI. The ends were cut back, 2 bases at V and 5 bases at J, with 12 bases in the middle. The length of the CDR3 is 14 residues. The CDR3 nucleotides are TGTGCCAGCAGTGAAAGAATTACAGGGACTGAAGCTTTCTTT. Residues: CASSERITGTEAFF.

This chain uses TRBV4-3 with TRBJ2-7; tentatively, D is TRBD2 (6 bases). From germline, CDR1 is LGHNA and CDR2 YSLEER. The V end was cut by 3 bases, the J end by 6 bases, with 21 bases between. The CDR3 is 16 amino acids. The CDR3 is CASSQNHPLAGGEQYF. The CDR3 nucleotides are TGCGCCAGCAGCCAGAACCACCCACTGGCCGGGGGCGAGCAGTACTTC.

This clone was observed once. The identical CDR3 is also encoded by other nucleotide sequences in the sample. The chain employs TRBV29-1 and TRBJ1-2; TRBD1 is a possible D gene (5 bases). Trimming took off 6 bases at V and 5 bases at J, with 13 bases between the two ends. Germline CDR1 and CDR2: SQVTM and ANQGSEA. The CDR3 sequence is 12 residues long. CDR3 sequence: CSVVGTGYGYTF. CDR3 nucleotide sequence: TGCAGCGTAGTCGGGACGGGGTATGGCTACACCTTC.

The V call is TRBV21-1, the J call TRBJ2-6; no check of the table's D call, TRBD1, against the DNA was made. TRBV21-1 is a documented pseudogene. The length of the CDR3 is 19 residues. CDR3 coding DNA: TGTGCCAGCAGCACCCTTCGGGGACAGGGGTATTCTGGGGCCAACGTCCTGACTTTC. Protein: CASSTLRGQGYSGANVLTF.

The CDR3 nucleotides read TGTGCCAGTACTACAGGGGGATATGACTATGGCTACACCTTC. Its protein product is CASTTGGYDYGYTF. J is TRBJ1-2 and V is TRBV28; 8 bases are shared with TRBD1. Germline trimming cut 9 bases from V and 3 bases from J; bases unmatched to any gene: 9. CDR3 length equals 14 residues. CDR1 and CDR2 from the germline V gene are MDHEN and SYDVKM.

The J gene is TRBJ2-7, the V gene TRBV4-3; no definite D call. V lost 2 bases to trimming and J lost 2 bases, with 13 bases between them. Germline values: CDR1 LGHNA, CDR2 YSLEER. The CDR3 runs 15 residues. This CDR3 reads CASSQFGVGTYEQYF. CDR3 nucleotide sequence: TGCGCCAGCAGCCAATTTGGGGTTGGAACCTACGAGCAGTACTTC.

The chain joins TRBV5-1 to TRBJ2-5; perhaps TRBD1 as D (6 bases). CDR1 and CDR2 from the germline V gene are SGHRS and YFSETQ. V was cut by 2 bases and J by 0 bases, with 11 bases left in between. This CDR3 region has 15 residues. CDR3 DNA sequence: TGCGCCAGCAGCTTTCTTGGACAGAACCAAGAGACCCAGTACTTC. It yields the protein CASSFLGQNQETQYF.

The gene calls are TRBV6-5 and TRBJ1-2, with 7 bases identical to TRBD1. This CDR3 spans 14 amino acids. After removal of 6 bases from V and 0 bases from J, the junction contained 4 bases not matched to a gene. Germline-derived CDR1 and CDR2 are MNHEY and SVGAGI. This CDR3 is CASRGTATNYGYTF. The CDR3 DNA reads as TGTGCCAGCAGGGGGACAGCAACTAACTATGGCTACACCTTC.

In its sample, this clone was seen a few times. Other DNA sequences in the sample encode the same CDR3. The gene calls are TRBV29-1 and TRBJ2-7, with D tentatively TRBD1 (6 bases). CDR1 and CDR2 (germline): SQVTM, ANQGSEA. V lost 4 bases and J lost 3, with 7 bases in between. This CDR3 is 11 amino acids long. The CDR3 nucleotides read TGCAGCGTTGGGACAGTCTACGAGCAGTACTTC. As protein: CSVGTVYEQYF.

This chain uses TRBV2 with TRBJ2-3, with 14 bases lining up with TRBD2. The CDR3 runs 15 residues. Germline V gives CDR1 SNHLY, CDR2 FYNNEI. V shed 6 bases and J 9 bases; nucleotides not matched to a gene: 8. CDR3 DNA: TGTGCCAGCAGACCCGGGACTAGCGGGAGTACCACGCAGTATTTT. Its translation is CASRPGTSGSTTQYF.

The V gene is TRBV5-1, the J gene TRBJ1-4; a possible D gene is TRBD1 (6 bases). The CDR3 loop spans 14 amino acids. The V gene lost 3 bases and the J gene lost 3 bases, with 9 bases spanning the gap. From germline, CDR1 is SGHRS and CDR2 YFSETQ. The CDR3, as DNA: TGCGCCAGCAGCTCAGGGGTGGCTAATGAAAAACTGTTTTTT. Protein sequence: CASSSGVANEKLFF.

The V gene is TRBV5-4, the J gene TRBJ2-2; the D gene could be TRBD1 or TRBD2 (5 bases each). Germline V lookup: CDR1 SGHNT, CDR2 YYREEE (reference sequence). CDR3 size: 14 residues. Between the trimmed V and J ends, which lost 7 bases and 4 bases, there was a span of 14 bases. CDR3 nucleotide sequence: TGTGCCAGCTGGAAAGACGGGACCACCGGGGAGCTGTTTTTT. It codes for CASWKDGTTGELFF.

The J gene is TRBJ2-5, the V gene TRBV5-1, with no clear D. V lost 1 base and J lost 2, with 6 bases in between. CDR3 length equals 13 residues. Looked up from germline, CDR1 is SGHRS and CDR2 is YFSETQ. CDR3 amino acids: CASSLRPQETQYF. The DNA for the CDR3 is TGCGCCAGCAGCTTGCGGCCTCAAGAGACCCAGTACTTC. Using reference TRBV5-1 and TRBJ2-5 for the parts outside the CDR3, the full variable domain is KAGVTQTPRYLIKTRGQQVTLSCSPISGHRSVSWYQQTPGQGLQFLFEYFSETQRNKGNFPGRFSGRQFSNSRSEMNVSTLELGDSALYLCASSLRPQETQYFGPGTRLLVL.

The chain combines TRBV30 with TRBJ1-5; D call uncertain. Per the germline V gene, CDR1 is GTSNPN and CDR2 is SVGIG (reference sequence). The V end lost 2 bases, the J end lost 0 bases, and 8 bases lay between the germline ends. The CDR3 contains 14 residues. In DNA, the CDR3 is TGTGCCTGGAGTACCAGAATTAGCAATCAGCCCCAGCATTTT. It yields the protein CAWSTRISNQPQHF.

There are a few counts of this clone. The chain uses TRBV30 and TRBJ2-2; D unclear. The CDR3 is made up of 10 amino acids. Germline V gives CDR1 GTSNPN, CDR2 SVGIG (reference sequence). V shed 4 bases and J shed 7 bases, with 4 bases lying between them. The CDR3 sequence is CAWKNGELFF. Written as DNA, the CDR3 is TGTGCCTGGAAGAACGGGGAGCTGTTTTTT.

This chain uses TRBV10-1 with TRBJ1-1; weak D call: TRBD1 (5 bases). Trimming stripped 2 bases from V and 7 bases from J, with 14 bases between. The CDR3 length is 14 residues. Germline CDR1 is WNHNN and CDR2 is SYGVQD (reference sequence). The CDR3 reads CASSEELFGGEAFF. The DNA for the CDR3 is TGCGCCAGCAGTGAGGAATTGTTCGGGGGTGAAGCTTTCTTT.

Note on this clone: The sample carries other DNA sequences with the same CDR3. The V call is TRBV6-1, the J call TRBJ1-5; D uncertain. This CDR3 has 13 amino acids. Deletions cut 3 bases from V and 4 bases from J, with 7 bases between. From germline, CDR1 is MNHNS and CDR2 SASEGT. CDR3 amino acids: CASSEGANQPQHF. CDR3 nucleotides: TGTGCCAGCAGTGAGGGAGCTAATCAGCCCCAGCATTTT.

The rearrangement uses TRBV2 and TRBJ2-1; 7 bases fit TRBD2. The CDR3 is 14 residues long. The V segment lost 3 bases and the J segment 8 bases; nucleotides outside the gene matches: 7. The germline V gene has CDR1 SNHLY and CDR2 FYNNEI. CDR3 coding DNA: TGTGCCAGCAGTGAGCGGACTAGTGTCTATGAGCAGTTCTTC. Protein product: CASSERTSVYEQFF.

This chain joins TRBV7-9 and TRBJ2-7; 7 nucleotides line up with TRBD1. Germline CDR1 SEHNR, CDR2 FQNEAQ (reference sequence). This CDR3 region has 16 residues. V lost 1 base and J lost 3; bases outside the gene matches: 9. In nucleotides, the CDR3 is TGTGCCAGCAGCTTAGACTTGACAGGGACGGGCTACGAGCAGTACTTC. It is translated as CASSLDLTGTGYEQYF.

The V gene is TRBV6-5, the J gene TRBJ1-1, with D possibly matching TRBD1 (6 bases). The CDR3 has 16 amino acids. From germline, CDR1 is MNHEY and CDR2 SVGAGI. Trimming took off 2 bases at V and 0 bases at J, with 13 bases between the two ends. The CDR3 sequence is CASSYETGSMNTEAFF. The CDR3 coding sequence is TGTGCCAGCAGTTACGAGACAGGATCCATGAACACTGAAGCTTTCTTT.

This clone appeared a single time. The chain joins TRBV19 to TRBJ2-3; 11 bases line up with TRBD2. V gave up 4 bases and J gave up 3 bases; unmatched junction bases: 3. Germline V gene sequence: CDR1 LNHDA, CDR2 SQIVND (reference sequence). The CDR3 is made up of 15 amino acids. This CDR3 is CASSKTSGKTDTQYF. DNA of the CDR3: TGTGCCAGTAGTAAGACTAGCGGGAAGACAGATACGCAGTATTTT.

The genes are TRBV19 and TRBJ1-5; no reliable D call. This CDR3 has 13 amino acids. Germline V gene lookup returns CDR1 LNHDA and CDR2 SQIVND (reference sequence). Trimming left V 7 bases short and J 7 bases short, with 14 bases between. This chain's CDR3 is CASKDRSGQPQHF. Written as DNA, the CDR3 is TGTGCCAGTAAGGATCGGTCGGGGCAGCCCCAGCATTTT.

Only one count was recorded for this clone. The sample carries other DNA sequences with the same CDR3. V and J are TRBV9 and TRBJ2-3; TRBD2 might be the D (5 bases). The CDR3 consists of 13 residues. V lost 0 bases to trimming and J lost 3 bases, with 5 bases between them. CDR1 SGDLS and CDR2 YYNGEE come from the germline V gene. CDR3 in amino acids: CASSVGGTDTQYF. CDR3 in DNA: TGTGCCAGCAGCGTAGGCGGGACAGATACGCAGTATTTT.

The chain is built from TRBV6-1 and TRBJ2-7, with 7 bases lining up with TRBD2. Germline-derived CDR1 and CDR2 are MNHNS and SASEGT. V lost 2 bases to trimming and J lost 2 bases; unmatched junction nucleotides: 15. The CDR3 consists of 18 residues. The CDR3 coding sequence is TGTGCCAGCAGTGAATACACTTTGAGGTTGGGAGGGACCTACGAGCAGTACTTC. Translated, it gives CASSEYTLRLGGTYEQYF.

The rearrangement joins TRBV7-9 to TRBJ2-7, with D possibly being TRBD2 (7 bases). The CDR3 is 16 amino acids. The ends were cut back, 0 bases at V and 6 bases at J, with 18 bases in the middle. CDR1 and CDR2 (germline): SEHNR, FQNEAQ (reference sequence). CDR3 sequence: CASSLAGGPQGPEQYF. CDR3 coding DNA: TGTGCCAGCAGCTTAGCGGGGGGGCCACAGGGACCCGAGCAGTACTTC.